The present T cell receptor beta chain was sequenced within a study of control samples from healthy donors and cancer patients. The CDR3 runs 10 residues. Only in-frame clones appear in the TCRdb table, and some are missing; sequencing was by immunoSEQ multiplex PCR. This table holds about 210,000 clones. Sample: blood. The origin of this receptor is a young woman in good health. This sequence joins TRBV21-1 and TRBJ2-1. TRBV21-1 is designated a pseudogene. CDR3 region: CASSSWEQFF. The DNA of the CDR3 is TGTGCCAGCAGCAGTTGGGAGCAGTTCTTC.